One and the same sample provided the 4 T cell receptor beta chains below, sequenced in a study of cytomegalovirus exposure and HLA in healthy donors. Data came from immunoSEQ multiplex PCR; TCRdb stores just in-frame clones and leaves some out. The sample includes over 150,000 clones, about 90% of them seen just once. Specimen: PBMCs. The receptors derive from a woman in her late teens or twenties in good health and CMV-seropositive.

This clone occurred a few times. The chain employs TRBV6-4 and TRBJ1-2; 7 bases align to TRBD1. Trimming at V came to 4 bases and at J to 1 base, leaving 3 bases not matched to a gene. Germline V gene sequence: CDR1 MRHNA, CDR2 SNTAGT. This CDR3 spans 14 amino acids. The CDR3 coding sequence is TGTGCCAGCAGTGTGGACAGGAATAACTATGGCTACACCTTC. This encodes CASSVDRNNYGYTF.

The rearrangement joins TRBV4-2 to TRBJ2-3; 10 nucleotides align to TRBD1. This CDR3 comprises 16 residues. Germline V gives CDR1 LGHNA, CDR2 YNFKEQ. J was trimmed by 5 bases and V by 5 bases; bases with no gene match: 10. CDR3 in DNA: TGTGCCAGCAGCTCCCCCCCGGGACAGGGGAAAGATACGCAGTATTTT. As protein: CASSSPPGQGKDTQYF.

This chain connects TRBV7-9 to TRBJ2-4; 9 nucleotides match TRBD1. This CDR3 contains 18 residues. V dropped 5 bases and J dropped 0; count of bases not matched to a gene: 11. Germline CDR1 is SEHNR and CDR2 is FQNEAQ (reference sequence). CDR3 region: CASSRDRAKITAKNIQYF. The CDR3 bases are TGTGCCAGCAGCCGGGACAGGGCAAAAATAACAGCCAAAAACATTCAGTACTTC.

V and J are TRBV4-2 and TRBJ2-2; 11 bases match TRBD2. Germline CDR1 LGHNA, CDR2 YNFKEQ. CDR3 length: 16 residues. After removal of 1 base from V and 5 bases from J, the junction contained 3 bases not matched to a gene. Here the CDR3 reads CASSQAASGGTGELFF. The CDR3 DNA is TGTGCCAGCAGCCAAGCGGCTAGCGGGGGGACCGGGGAGCTGTTTTTT.